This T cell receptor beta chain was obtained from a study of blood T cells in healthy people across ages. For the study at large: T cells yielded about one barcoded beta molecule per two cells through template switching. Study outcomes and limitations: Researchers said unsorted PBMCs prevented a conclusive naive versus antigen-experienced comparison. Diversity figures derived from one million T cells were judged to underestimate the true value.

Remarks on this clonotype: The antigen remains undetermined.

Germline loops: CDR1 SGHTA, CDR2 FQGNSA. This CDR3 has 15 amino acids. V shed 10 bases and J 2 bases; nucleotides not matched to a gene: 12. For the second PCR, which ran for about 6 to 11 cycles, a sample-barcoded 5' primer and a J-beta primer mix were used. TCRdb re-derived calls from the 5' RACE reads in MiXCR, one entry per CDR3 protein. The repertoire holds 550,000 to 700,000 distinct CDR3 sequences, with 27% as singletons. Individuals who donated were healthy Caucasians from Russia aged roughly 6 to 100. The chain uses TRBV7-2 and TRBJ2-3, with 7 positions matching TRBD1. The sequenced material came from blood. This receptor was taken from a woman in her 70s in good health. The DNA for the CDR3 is TGTGCCACCCAGGGGGATCTTGGGCCCACAGATACGCAGTATTTT. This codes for CATQGDLGPTDTQYF.